This T cell receptor (beta chain) is from a study of identical twins. There are 16 residues in the CDR3. The ends lost 0 bases at V and 2 bases at J; junction bases unmatched: 5. Germline V gives CDR1 SGHTA, CDR2 FQGNSA. In the case of this clonotype: Its cognate antigen is unknown.

The study's findings and limits: Partial confounding of zero-insertion analyses by invariant MAIT and iNKT cells was possible.

TCRdb ran MiXCR on the 5' RACE reads and lists one entry per CDR3 protein. Found here are some 460,000 distinct CDR3 sequences, 14% of them singletons; the top ten hold around 0.48%. These same data were also listed under a study on yellow fever vaccine responses in identical twins. Per that paper: Twins reportedly appeared to share part of their vaccine T cell response while keeping part individual.

This receptor was taken from a woman between 18 and 29 years old in good health. The source material was CD4+ T cells sorted from blood. The V gene is TRBV7-2, the J gene TRBJ2-7, with 9 bases that match TRBD2. CDR3 region: CASSLAASGAPYEQYF. CDR3 nucleotide sequence: TGTGCCAGCAGCTTAGCAGCTAGCGGGGCCCCCTACGAGCAGTACTTC.